This T cell receptor beta chain was captured by sequencing in a study of blood T cell repertoires in COVID-19. Across the whole study: Spain, Italy and the United States supplied samples that represented acute and convalescent COVID-19. From T cells, B-cell-depleted T cells, or PBMCs came the material, which was cDNA or gDNA.

V was pared by 5 bases and J by 6 bases, with 13 bases of the junction left unmatched. Germline CDR1 and CDR2: SGHDN and FVKESK. CDR3 length equals 17 residues. Original methodology: Using reference gene primer amplification, nucleated cell counts were estimated. Assay used: immunoSEQ multiplex PCR; TCRdb lists only in-frame clones, some missing. V and J calls plus clone size are reproduced from that table; the DNA served to infer D and trimming. The sample lists some 670,000 clones; 80% to 90% were seen once. This clonotype was sampled from a woman younger than 35 with acute or convalescent COVID-19. V is TRBV14 and J is TRBJ2-1, with 10 positions matching TRBD2. The specimen was peripheral blood. This chain's CDR3 is CASSSDELAGAPNEQFF. Written as DNA, the CDR3 is TGTGCCAGCAGCTCAGACGAGCTAGCGGGGGCTCCCAATGAGCAGTTCTTC.